The TCR beta chain described here comes from a study of blood T cell repertoires in COVID-19. About the study: Acute and convalescent COVID-19 samples came from the United States, Italy and Spain.

Study processing details: Amplification of reference gene primers provided the estimated nucleated cell counts. This table comes from immunoSEQ multiplex PCR, and its TCRdb copy is limited to in-frame clones, with some not included. V, J and clone size derive from that table, while D and trimming were established from the DNA sequence. The data contain over 100,000 clones, about nine tenths of them seen just once; the ten biggest clones take up about 10%. With 0 bases removed from V and 8 bases from J, the gap between germline ends came to 13 bases. Looked up from germline, CDR1 is MNHNY and CDR2 is SVGAGI (reference sequence). CDR3 length: 14 amino acids. The Seattle patients joined while their infection was active and were tracked longitudinally afterward.

The gene calls are TRBV6-6 and TRBJ1-2, with D perhaps matching TRBD1 (6 bases). The sequence came from a woman in her 70s with COVID-19, enrolled during active disease. Sequenced: peripheral blood. The CDR3 protein is CASSYSRDTGGYTF. Here the CDR3 DNA reads TGTGCCAGCAGTTACTCGAGGGACACAGGAGGCTACACCTTC.